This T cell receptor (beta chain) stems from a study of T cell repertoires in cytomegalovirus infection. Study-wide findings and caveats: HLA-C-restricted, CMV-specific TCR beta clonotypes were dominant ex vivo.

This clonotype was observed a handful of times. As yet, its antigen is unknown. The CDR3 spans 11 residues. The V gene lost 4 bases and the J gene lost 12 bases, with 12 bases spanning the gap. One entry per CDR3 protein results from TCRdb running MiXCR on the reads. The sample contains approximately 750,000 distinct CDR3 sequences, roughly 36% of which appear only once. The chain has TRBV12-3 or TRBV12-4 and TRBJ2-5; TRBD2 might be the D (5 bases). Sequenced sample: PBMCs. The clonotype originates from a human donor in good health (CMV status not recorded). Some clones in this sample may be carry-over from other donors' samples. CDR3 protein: CASSYDREKYF. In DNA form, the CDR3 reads TGTGCCAGCAGTTATGACCGGGAAAAGTACTTC.